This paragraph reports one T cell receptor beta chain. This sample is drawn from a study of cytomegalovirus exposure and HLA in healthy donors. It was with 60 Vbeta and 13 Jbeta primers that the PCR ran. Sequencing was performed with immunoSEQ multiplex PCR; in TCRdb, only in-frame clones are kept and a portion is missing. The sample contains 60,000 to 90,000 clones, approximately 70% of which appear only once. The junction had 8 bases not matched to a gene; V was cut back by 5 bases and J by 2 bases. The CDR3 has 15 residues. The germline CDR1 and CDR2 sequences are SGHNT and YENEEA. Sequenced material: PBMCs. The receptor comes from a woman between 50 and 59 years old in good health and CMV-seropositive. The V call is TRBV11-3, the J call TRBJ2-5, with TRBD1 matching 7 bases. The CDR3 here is CASSPSTGQQETQYF. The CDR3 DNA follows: TGTGCCAGCAGCCCATCGACAGGGCAGCAAGAGACCCAGTACTTC.